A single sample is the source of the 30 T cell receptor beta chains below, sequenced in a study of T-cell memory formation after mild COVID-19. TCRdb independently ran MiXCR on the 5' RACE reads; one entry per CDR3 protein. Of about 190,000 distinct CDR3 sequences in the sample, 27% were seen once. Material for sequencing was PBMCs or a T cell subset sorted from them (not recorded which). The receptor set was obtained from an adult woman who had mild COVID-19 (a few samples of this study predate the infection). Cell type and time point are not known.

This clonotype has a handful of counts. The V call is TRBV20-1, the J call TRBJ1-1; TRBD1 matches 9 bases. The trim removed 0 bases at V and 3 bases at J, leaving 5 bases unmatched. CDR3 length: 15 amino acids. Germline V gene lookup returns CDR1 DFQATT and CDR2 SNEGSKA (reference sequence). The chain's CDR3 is CSARDWRTGDTEAFF. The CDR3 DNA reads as TGCAGTGCTAGAGATTGGAGGACAGGGGACACTGAAGCTTTCTTT.

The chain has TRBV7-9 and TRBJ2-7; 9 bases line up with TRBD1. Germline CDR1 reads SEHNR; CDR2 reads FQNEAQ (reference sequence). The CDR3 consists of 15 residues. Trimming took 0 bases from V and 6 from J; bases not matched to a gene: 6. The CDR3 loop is CASSLADRGRFEQYF. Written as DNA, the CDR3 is TGTGCCAGCAGCTTAGCTGACAGGGGGAGATTCGAGCAGTACTTC.

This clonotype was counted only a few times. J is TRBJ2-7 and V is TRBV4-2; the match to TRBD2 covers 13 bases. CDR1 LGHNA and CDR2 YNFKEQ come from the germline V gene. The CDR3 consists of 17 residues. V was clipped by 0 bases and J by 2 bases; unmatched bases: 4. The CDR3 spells CASSQERTSGSPYEQYF. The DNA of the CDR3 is TGTGCCAGCAGCCAAGAAAGGACTAGCGGGAGCCCCTACGAGCAGTACTTC.

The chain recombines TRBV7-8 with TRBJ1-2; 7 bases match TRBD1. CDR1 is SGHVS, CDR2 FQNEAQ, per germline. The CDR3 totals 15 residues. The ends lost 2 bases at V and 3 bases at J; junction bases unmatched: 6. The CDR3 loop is CASSLYPGTDYGYTF. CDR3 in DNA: TGTGCCAGCAGCTTATATCCAGGGACAGACTATGGCTACACCTTC. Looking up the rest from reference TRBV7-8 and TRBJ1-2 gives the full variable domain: GAGVSQSPRYKVAKRGQDVALRCDPISGHVSLFWYQQALGQGPEFLTYFQNEAQLDKSGLPSDRFFAERPEGSVSTLKIQRTQQEDSAVYLCASSLYPGTDYGYTFGSGTRLTVV.

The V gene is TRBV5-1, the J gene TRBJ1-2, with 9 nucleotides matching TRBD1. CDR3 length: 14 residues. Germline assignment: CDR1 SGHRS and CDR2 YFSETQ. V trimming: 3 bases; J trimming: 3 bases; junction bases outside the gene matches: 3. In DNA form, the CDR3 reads TGCGCCAGCAGCTCTACAGGGGGCGACTATGGCTACACCTTC. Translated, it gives CASSSTGGDYGYTF.

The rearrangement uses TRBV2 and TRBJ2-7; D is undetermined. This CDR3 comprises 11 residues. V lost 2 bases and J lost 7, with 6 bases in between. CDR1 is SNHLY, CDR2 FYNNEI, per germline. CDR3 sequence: CASSESTEQYF. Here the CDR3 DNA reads TGTGCCAGCAGTGAATCGACTGAGCAGTACTTC.

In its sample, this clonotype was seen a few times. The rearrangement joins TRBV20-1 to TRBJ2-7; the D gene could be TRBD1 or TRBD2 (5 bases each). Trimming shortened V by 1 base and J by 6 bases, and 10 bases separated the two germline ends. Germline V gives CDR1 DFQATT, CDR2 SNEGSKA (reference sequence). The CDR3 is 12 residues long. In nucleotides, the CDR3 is TGCAGTGCTAGAGCCGGGGCGGGCGAGCAGTACTTC. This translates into CSARAGAGEQYF.

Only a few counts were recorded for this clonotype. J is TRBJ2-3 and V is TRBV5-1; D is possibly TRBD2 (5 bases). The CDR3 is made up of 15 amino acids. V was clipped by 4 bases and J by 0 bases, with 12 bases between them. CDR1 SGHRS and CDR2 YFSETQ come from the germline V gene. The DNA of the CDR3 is TGCGCCAGCAGCGGAGGCAGGAGAAGCACAGATACGCAGTATTTT. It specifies CASSGGRRSTDTQYF.

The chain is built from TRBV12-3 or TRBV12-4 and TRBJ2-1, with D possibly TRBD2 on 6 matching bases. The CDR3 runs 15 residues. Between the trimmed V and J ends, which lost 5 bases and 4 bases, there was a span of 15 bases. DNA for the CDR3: TGTGCCAGCAGTCAGGGACTGCAGGTATACAATGAGCAGTTCTTC. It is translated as CASSQGLQVYNEQFF.

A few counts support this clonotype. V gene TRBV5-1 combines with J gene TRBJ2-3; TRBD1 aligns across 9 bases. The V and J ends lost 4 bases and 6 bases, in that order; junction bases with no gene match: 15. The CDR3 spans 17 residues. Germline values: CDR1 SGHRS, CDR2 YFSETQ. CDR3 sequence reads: CASSALPPGQGSDTQYF. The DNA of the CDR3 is TGCGCCAGCAGCGCCTTACCTCCGGGACAGGGCTCGGATACGCAGTATTTT.

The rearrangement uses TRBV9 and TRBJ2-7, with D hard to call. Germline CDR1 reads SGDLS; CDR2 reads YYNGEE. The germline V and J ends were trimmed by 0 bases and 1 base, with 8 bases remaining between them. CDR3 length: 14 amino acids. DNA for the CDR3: TGTGCCAGCAGCGTAGAGGCTAGTTCCTACGAGCAGTACTTC. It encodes CASSVEASSYEQYF.

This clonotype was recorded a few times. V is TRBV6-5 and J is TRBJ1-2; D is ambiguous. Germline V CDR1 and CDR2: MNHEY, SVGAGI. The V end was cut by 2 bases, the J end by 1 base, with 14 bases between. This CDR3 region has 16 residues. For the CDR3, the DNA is TGTGCCAGCAGTTACCATTCCGTGGGCGTTAACTATGGCTACACCTTC. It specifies CASSYHSVGVNYGYTF.

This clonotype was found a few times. The CDR3 protein is CASSSHGVDYGYTF. DNA for the CDR3: TGCGCCAGCAGTTCGCATGGGGTAGACTATGGCTACACCTTC. V gene TRBV5-1 combines with J gene TRBJ1-2; no definite D call. Germline V gives CDR1 SGHRS, CDR2 YFSETQ. This CDR3 contains 14 residues. Trimming took off 5 bases at V and 3 bases at J, with 14 bases between the two ends.

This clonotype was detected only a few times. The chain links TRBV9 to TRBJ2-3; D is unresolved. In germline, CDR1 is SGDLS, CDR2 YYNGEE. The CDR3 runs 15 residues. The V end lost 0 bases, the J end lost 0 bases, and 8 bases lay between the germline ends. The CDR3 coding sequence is TGTGCCAGCAGCGTAGAATCCGGGAGCACAGATACGCAGTATTTT. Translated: CASSVESGSTDTQYF.

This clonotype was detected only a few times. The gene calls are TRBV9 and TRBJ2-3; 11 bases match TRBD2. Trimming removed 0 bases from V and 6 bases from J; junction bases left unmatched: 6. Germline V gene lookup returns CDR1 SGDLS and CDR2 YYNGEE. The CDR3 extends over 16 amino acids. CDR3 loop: CASSVVSGGAWDTQYF. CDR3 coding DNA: TGTGCCAGCAGCGTAGTTAGCGGGGGGGCCTGGGATACGCAGTATTTT.

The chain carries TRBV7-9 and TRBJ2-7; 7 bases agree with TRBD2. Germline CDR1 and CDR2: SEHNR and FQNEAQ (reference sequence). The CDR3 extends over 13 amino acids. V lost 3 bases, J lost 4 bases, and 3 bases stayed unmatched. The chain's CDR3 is CASSLPSGYEQYF. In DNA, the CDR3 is TGTGCCAGCAGCTTGCCTAGCGGATACGAGCAGTACTTC.

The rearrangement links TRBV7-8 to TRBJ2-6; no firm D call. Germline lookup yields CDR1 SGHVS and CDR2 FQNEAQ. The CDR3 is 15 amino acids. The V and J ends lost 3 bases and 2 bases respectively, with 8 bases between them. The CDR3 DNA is TGTGCCAGCAGCTTGGCCCGCACTGGGGCCAACGTCCTGACTTTC. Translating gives CASSLARTGANVLTF.

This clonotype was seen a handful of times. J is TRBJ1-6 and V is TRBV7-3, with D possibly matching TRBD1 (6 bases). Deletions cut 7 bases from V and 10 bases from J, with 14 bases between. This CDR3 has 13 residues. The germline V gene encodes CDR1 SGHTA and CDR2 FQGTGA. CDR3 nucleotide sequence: TGTGCCAGCACCCTGGGAGGGGGGTCACCCCTCCACTTT. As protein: CASTLGGGSPLHF.

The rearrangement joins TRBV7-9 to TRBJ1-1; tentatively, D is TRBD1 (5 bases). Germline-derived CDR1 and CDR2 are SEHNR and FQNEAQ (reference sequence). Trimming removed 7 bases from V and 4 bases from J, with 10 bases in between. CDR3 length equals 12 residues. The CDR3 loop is CASTPGGTEAFF. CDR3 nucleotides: TGTGCCAGCACCCCCGGGGGCACTGAAGCTTTCTTT.

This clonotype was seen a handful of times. The CDR3 coding sequence is TGTGCCAGCAGCTTAGCGCTCTTATCGTCCGGGACAGGGGGCGACGAGCAGTACTTC. Translating gives CASSLALLSSGTGGDEQYF. This sequence joins TRBV7-9 and TRBJ2-7; the match to TRBD1 covers 12 bases. CDR1 is SEHNR and CDR2 is FQNEAQ in the germline V gene (reference sequence). V was pared by 0 bases and J by 5 bases, with 14 bases of the junction left unmatched. This CDR3 spans 19 amino acids.

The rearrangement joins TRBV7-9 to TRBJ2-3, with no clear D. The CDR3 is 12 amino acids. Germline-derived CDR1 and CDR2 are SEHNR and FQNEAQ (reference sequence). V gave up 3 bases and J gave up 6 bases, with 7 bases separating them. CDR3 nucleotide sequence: TGTGCCAGCAGCTTCCGAGCGGATACGCAGTATTTT. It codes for CASSFRADTQYF.

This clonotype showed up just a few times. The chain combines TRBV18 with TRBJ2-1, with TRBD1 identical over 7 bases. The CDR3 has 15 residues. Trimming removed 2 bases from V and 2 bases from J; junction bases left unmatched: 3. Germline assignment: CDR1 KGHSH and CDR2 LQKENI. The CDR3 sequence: CASSPYGTAYNEQFF. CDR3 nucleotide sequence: TGTGCCAGCTCACCATACGGGACAGCCTACAATGAGCAGTTCTTC. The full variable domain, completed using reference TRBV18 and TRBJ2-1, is NAGVMQNPRHLVRRRGQEARLRCSPMKGHSHVYWYRQLPEEGLKFMVYLQKENIIDESGMPKERFSAEFPKEGPSILRIQQVVRGDSAAYFCASSPYGTAYNEQFFGPGTRLTVL.

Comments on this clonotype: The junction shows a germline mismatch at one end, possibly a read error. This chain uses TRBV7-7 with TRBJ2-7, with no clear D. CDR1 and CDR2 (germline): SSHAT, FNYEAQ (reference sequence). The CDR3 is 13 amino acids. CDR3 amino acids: CASSLGQNYEQYF. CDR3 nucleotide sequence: TGTGCTAGCAGCTTAGGGCAGAACTACGAGCAGTACTTC.

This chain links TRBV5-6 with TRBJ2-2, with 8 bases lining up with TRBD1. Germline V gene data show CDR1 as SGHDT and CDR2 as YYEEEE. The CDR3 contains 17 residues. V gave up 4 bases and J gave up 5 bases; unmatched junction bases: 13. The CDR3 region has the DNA TGTGCCAGCAGCCCCGGGACAGGTTTGGACGGTACCGGGGAGCTGTTTTTT. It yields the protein CASSPGTGLDGTGELFF. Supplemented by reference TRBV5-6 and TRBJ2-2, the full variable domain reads DAGVTQSPTHLIKTRGQQVTLRCSPKSGHDTVSWYQQALGQGPQFIFQYYEEEERQRGNFPDRFSGHQFPNYSSELNVNALLLGDSALYLCASSPGTGLDGTGELFFGEGSRLTVL.

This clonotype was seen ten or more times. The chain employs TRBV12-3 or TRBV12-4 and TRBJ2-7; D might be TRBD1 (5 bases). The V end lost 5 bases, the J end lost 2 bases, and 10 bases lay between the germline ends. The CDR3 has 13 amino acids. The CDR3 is CASSGASAYEQYF. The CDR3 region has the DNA TGTGCCAGCAGTGGGGCGTCGGCCTACGAGCAGTACTTC.

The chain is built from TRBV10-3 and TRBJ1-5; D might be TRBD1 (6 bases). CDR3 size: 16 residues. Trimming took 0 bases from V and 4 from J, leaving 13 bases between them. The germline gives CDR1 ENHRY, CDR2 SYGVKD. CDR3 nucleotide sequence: TGTGCCATCAGTGAGTCGCTATGGGACATAAATCAGCCCCAGCATTTT. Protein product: CAISESLWDINQPQHF.

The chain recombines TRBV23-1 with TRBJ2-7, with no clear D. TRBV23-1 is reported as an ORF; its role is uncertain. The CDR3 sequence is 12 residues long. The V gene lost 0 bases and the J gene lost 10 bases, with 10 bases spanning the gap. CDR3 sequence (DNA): TGCGCCAGCAGTCAATCGTCAGACGTTCAGTACTTC. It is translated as CASSQSSDVQYF.

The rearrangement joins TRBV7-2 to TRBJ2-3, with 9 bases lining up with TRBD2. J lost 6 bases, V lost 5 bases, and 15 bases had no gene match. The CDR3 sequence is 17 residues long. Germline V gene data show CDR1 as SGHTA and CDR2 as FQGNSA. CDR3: CASSQSGLAGGRDTQYF. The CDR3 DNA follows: TGTGCCAGCAGCCAATCCGGGCTCGCGGGGGGGCGGGATACGCAGTATTTT.

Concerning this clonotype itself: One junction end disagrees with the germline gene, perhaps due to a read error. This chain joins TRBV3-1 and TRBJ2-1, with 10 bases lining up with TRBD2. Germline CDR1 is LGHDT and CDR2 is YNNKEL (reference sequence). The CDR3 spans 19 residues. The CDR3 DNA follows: TGTGCCAGCGAGAAAAAAAACCCGACCGGACTAGCGGTAAACAATCAGCAGTTCTTC. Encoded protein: CASEKKNPTGLAVNNQQFF.

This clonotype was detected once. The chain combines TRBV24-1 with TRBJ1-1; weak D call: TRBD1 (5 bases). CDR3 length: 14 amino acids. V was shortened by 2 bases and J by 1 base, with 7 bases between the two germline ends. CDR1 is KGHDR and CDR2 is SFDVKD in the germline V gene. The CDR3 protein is CATSDSGGNTEAFF. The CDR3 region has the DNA TGTGCCACCAGTGATTCGGGGGGGAACACTGAAGCTTTCTTT.